This T cell receptor (beta chain) was sequenced in a study of blood T cell repertoires in COVID-19. This clone is a singleton in its sample. This CDR3 comprises 12 residues. CDR1 and CDR2 from the germline V gene are SGHAT and FQDESV (reference sequence). The V end was cut by 5 bases, the J end by 8 bases, with 12 bases between. The table came from immunoSEQ multiplex PCR; TCRdb's copy has only in-frame clones and leaves some out. Among nearly 15,000 clones listed, about nine tenths were seen once. The J gene is TRBJ1-2, the V gene TRBV11-1; D perhaps matches TRBD1 (6 bases). The sample comprised peripheral blood. This sequence was found in a human donor in a cohort sampled during active COVID-19. In DNA form, the CDR3 reads TGTGCCAGCAGCCCAAACAGGGACGGCTACACCTTC. It encodes CASSPNRDGYTF.